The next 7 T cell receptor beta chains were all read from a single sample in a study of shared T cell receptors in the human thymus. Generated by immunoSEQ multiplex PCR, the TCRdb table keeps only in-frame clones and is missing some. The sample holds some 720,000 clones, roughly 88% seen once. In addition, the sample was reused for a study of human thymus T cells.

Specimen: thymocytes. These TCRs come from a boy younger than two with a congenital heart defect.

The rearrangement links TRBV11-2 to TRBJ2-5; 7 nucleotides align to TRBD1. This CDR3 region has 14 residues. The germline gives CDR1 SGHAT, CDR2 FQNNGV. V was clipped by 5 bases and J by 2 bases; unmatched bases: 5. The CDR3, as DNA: TGTGCCAGCAGCCCCCAGACAGGGCAAGAGACCCAGTACTTC. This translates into CASSPQTGQETQYF.

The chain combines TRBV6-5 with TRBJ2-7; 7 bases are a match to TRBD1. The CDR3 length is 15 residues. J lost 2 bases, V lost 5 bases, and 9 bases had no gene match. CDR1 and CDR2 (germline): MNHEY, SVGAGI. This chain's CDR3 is CASSVDSGGAYEQYF. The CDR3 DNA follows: TGTGCCAGCAGTGTTGACTCAGGGGGAGCCTACGAGCAGTACTTC.

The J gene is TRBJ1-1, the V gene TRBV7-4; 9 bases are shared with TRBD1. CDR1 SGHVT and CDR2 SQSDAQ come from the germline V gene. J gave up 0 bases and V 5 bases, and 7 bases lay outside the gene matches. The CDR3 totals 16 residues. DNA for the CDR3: TGTGCCAGCAGCCACAGGGGGCGGAAAATGAACACTGAAGCTTTCTTT. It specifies CASSHRGRKMNTEAFF.

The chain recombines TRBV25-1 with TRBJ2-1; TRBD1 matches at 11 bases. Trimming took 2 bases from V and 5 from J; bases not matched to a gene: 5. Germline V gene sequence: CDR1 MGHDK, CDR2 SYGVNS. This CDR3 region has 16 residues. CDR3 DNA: TGTGCCAGCAGTGAACGGGACAGGGGGTTCCACAATGAGCAGTTCTTC. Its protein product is CASSERDRGFHNEQFF.

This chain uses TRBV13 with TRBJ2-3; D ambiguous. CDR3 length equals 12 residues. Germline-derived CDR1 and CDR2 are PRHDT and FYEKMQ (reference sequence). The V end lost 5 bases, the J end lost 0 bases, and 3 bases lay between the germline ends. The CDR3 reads CASSRSTDTQYF. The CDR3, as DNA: TGTGCCAGCAGCCGGAGCACAGATACGCAGTATTTT.

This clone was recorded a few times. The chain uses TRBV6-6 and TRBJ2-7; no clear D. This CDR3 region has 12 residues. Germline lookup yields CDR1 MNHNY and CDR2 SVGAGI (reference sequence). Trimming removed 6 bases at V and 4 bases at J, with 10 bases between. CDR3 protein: CASSTDGYEQYF. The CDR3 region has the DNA TGTGCCAGCAGCACCGACGGGTACGAGCAGTACTTC.

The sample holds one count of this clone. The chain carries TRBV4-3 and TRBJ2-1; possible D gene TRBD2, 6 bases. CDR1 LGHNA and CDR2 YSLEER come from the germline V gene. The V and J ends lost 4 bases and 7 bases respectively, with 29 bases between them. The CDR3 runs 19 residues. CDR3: CASSPKTSRGTISGNEQFF. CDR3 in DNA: TGCGCCAGCAGCCCTAAAACCTCCCGGGGGACCATAAGTGGGAATGAGCAGTTCTTC.